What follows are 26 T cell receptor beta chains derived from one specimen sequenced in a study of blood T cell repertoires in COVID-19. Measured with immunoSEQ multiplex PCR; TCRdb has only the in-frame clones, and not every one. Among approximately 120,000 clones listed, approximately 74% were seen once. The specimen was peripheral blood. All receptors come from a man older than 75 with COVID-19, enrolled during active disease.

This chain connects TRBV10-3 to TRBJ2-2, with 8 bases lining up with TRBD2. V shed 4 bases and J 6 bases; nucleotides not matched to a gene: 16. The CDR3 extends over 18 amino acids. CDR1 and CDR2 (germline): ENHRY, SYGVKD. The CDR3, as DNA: TGTGCCATCAGTGGGAGTCCGGGACTAGTAACCCCGGCCGGGGAGCTGTTTTTT. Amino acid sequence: CAISGSPGLVTPAGELFF.

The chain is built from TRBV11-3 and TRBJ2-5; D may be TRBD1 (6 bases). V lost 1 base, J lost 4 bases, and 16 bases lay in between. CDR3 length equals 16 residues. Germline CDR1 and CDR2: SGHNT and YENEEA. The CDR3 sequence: CASSLGFGSGVETQYF. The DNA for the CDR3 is TGTGCCAGCAGCTTAGGGTTTGGGTCAGGGGTAGAGACCCAGTACTTC.

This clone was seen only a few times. The CDR3 loop reads CASSQATGTGNEKLFF. DNA for the CDR3: TGCGCCAGCAGCCAAGCTACCGGGACAGGGAATGAAAAACTGTTTTTT. The chain has TRBV4-3 and TRBJ1-4, with 9 bases lining up with TRBD1. With V trimmed by 1 base and J by 5 bases, 5 bases remained unmatched. CDR3 length equals 16 residues. Germline V gene data show CDR1 as LGHNA and CDR2 as YSLEER.

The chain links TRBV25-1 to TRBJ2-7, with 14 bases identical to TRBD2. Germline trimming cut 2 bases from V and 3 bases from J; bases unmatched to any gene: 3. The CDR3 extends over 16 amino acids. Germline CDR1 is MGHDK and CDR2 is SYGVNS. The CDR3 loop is CASSEAGTSGSYEQYF. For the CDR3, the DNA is TGTGCCAGCAGTGAAGCGGGGACTAGCGGGAGCTACGAGCAGTACTTC.

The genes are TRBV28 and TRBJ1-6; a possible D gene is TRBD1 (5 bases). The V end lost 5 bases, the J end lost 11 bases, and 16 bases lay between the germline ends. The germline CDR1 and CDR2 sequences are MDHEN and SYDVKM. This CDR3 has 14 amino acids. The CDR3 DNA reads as TGTGCCAGCAGTCCCATACTACAGGTGACACCCCTCCACTTT. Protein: CASSPILQVTPLHF. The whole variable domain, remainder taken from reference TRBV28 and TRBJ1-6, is DVKVTQSSRYLVKRTGEKVFLECVQDMDHENMFWYRQDPGLGLRLIYFSYDVKMKEKGDIPEGYSVSREKKERFSLILESASTNQTSMYLCASSPILQVTPLHFGNGTRLTVT.

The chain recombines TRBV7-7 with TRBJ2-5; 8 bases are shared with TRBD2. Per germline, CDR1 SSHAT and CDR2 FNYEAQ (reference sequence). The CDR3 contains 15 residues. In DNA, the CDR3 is TGTGCTAGTGGGATCGGGAGGGGAGAGCAAGAGACCCAGTACTTC. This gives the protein CASGIGRGEQETQYF.

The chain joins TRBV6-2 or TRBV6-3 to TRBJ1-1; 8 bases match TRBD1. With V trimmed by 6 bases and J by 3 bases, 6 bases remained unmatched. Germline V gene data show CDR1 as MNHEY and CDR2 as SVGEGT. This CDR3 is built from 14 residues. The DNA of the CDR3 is TGTGCCAGCAGGTACGACAGGGGTTACACTGAAGCTTTCTTT. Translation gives CASRYDRGYTEAFF.

The CDR3 loop reads CASSLRTGSEAFF. The CDR3 DNA is TGTGCCAGCAGCTTAAGGACAGGGAGTGAAGCTTTCTTT. V and J are TRBV7-9 and TRBJ1-1, with 8 bases matching TRBD1. Germline values: CDR1 SEHNR, CDR2 FQNEAQ (reference sequence). This CDR3 is built from 13 residues. V dropped 2 bases and J dropped 7; count of bases not matched to a gene: 3.

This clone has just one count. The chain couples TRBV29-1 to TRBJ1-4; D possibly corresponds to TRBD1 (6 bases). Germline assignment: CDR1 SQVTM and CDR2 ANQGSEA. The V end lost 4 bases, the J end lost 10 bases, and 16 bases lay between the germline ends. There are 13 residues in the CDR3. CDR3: CSVAETGRRKLFF. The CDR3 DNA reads TGCAGCGTTGCGGAAACAGGGCGCCGAAAACTGTTTTTT.

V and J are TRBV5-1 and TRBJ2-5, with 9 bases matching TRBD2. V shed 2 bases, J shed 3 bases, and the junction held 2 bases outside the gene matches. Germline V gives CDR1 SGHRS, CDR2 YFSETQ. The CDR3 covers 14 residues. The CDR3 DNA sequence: TGCGCCAGCAGCTTCGGGACTAGCAAAGAGACCCAGTACTTC. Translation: CASSFGTSKETQYF.

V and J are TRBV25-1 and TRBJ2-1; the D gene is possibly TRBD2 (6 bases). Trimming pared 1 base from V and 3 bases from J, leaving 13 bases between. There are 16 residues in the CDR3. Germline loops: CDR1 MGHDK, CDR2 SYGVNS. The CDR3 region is CASSESGVILYNEQFF. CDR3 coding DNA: TGTGCCAGCAGTGAATCGGGGGTCATACTCTACAATGAGCAGTTCTTC. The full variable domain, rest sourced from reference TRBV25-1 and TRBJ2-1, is EADIYQTPRYLVIGTGKKITLECSQTMGHDKMYWYQQDPGMELHLIHYSYGVNSTEKGDLSSESTVSRIRTEHFPLTLESARPSHTSQYLCASSESGVILYNEQFFGPGTRLTVL.

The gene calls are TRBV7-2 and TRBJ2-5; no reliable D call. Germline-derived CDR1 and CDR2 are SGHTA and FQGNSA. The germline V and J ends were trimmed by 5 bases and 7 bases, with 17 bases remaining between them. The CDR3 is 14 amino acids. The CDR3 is CASSHNPDRGTQYF. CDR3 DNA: TGTGCCAGCAGCCACAACCCCGACCGAGGGACCCAGTACTTC.

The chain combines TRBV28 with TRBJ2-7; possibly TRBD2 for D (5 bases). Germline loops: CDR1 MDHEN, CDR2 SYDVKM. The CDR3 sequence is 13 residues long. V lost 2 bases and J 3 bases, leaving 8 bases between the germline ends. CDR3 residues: CASSLHGSYEQYF. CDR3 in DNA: TGTGCCAGCAGTTTACATGGGAGCTACGAGCAGTACTTC.

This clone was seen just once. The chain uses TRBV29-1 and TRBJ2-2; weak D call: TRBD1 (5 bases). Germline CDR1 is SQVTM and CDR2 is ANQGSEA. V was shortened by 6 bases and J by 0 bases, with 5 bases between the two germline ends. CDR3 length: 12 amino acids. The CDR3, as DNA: TGCAGCGTGACAGCGAACACCGGGGAGCTGTTTTTT. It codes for CSVTANTGELFF.

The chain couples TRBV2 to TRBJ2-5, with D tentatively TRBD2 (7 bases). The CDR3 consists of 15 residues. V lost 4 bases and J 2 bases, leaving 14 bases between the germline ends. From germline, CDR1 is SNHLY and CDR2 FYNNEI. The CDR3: CASSVSGTRQETQYF. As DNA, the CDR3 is TGTGCCAGCAGTGTGAGCGGGACAAGACAAGAGACCCAGTACTTC. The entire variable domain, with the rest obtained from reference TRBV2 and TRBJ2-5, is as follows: EPEVTQTPSHQVTQMGQEVILRCVPISNHLYFYWYRQILGQKVEFLVSFYNNEISEKSEIFDDQFSVERPDGSNFTLKIRSTKLEDSAMYFCASSVSGTRQETQYFGPGTRLLVL.

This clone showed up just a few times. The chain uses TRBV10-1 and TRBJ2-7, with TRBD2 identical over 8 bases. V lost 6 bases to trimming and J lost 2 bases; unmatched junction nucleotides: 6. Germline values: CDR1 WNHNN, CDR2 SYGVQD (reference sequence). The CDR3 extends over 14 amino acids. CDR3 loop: CASSETSGPYEQYF. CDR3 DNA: TGCGCCAGCAGCGAAACTAGCGGCCCCTACGAGCAGTACTTC.

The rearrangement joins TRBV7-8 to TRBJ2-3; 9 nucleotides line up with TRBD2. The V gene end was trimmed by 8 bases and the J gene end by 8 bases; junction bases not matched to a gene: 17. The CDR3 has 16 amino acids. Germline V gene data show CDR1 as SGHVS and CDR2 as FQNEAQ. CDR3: CASVAGDRTTTGTQYF. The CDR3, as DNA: TGTGCCAGCGTAGCGGGGGACAGAACAACCACGGGTACGCAGTATTTT.

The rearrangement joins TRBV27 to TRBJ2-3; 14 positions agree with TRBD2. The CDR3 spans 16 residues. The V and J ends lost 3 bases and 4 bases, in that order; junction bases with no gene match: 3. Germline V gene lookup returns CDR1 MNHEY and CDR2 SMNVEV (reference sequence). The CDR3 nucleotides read TGTGCCAGCAGTTTGACGGGACTAGCGGGAGCAGATACGCAGTATTTT. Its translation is CASSLTGLAGADTQYF.

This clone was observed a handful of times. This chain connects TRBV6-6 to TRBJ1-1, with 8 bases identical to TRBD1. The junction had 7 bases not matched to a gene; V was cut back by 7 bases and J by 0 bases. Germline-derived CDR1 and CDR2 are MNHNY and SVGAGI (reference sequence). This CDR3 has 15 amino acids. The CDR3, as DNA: TGTGCCAGCAATCAGGGGGCGACTATGAACACTGAAGCTTTCTTT. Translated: CASNQGATMNTEAFF.

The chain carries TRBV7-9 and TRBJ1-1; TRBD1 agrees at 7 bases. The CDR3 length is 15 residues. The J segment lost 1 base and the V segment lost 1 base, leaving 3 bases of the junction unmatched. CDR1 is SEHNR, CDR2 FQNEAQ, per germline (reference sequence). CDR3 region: CASSLGPGGNTEAFF. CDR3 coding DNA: TGTGCCAGCAGCTTAGGGCCAGGGGGGAACACTGAAGCTTTCTTT.

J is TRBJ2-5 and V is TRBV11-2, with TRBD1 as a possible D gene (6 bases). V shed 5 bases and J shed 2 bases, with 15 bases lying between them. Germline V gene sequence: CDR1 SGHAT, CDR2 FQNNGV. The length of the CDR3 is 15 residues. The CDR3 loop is CASSLNPGAQETQYF. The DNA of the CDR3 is TGTGCCAGCAGCCTAAATCCAGGGGCACAAGAGACCCAGTACTTC. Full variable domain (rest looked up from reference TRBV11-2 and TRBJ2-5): EAGVAQSPRYKIIEKRQSVAFWCNPISGHATLYWYQQILGQGPKLLIQFQNNGVVDDSQLPKDRFSAERLKGVDSTLKIQPAKLEDSAVYLCASSLNPGAQETQYFGPGTRLLVL.

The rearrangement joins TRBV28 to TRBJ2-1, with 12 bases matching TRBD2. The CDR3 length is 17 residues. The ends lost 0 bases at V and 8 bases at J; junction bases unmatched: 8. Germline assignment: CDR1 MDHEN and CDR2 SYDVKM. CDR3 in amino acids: CASSLWLAGGRIHEQFF. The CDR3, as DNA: TGTGCCAGCAGTTTATGGCTAGCGGGAGGGCGTATCCATGAGCAGTTCTTC.

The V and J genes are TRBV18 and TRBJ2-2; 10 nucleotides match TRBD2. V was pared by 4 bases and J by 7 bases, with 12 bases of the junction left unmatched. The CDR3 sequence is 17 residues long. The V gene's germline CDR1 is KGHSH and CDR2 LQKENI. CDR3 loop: CASSQNSGTSVVGELFF. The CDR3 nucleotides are TGTGCCAGCTCACAAAATTCCGGGACTAGCGTTGTCGGGGAGCTGTTTTTT.

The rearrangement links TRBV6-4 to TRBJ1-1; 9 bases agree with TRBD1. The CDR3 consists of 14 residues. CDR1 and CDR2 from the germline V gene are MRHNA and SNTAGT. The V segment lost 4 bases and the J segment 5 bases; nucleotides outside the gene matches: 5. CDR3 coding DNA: TGTGCCAGCAGTGTAGGACAGGGGTCAACTGAAGCTTTCTTT. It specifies CASSVGQGSTEAFF.

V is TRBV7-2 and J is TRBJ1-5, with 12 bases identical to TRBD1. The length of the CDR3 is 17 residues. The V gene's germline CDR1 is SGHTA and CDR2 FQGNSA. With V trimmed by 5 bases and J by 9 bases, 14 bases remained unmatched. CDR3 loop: CASSNQPPGQGAWPQHF. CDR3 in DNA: TGTGCCAGCAGCAACCAACCGCCGGGACAGGGGGCTTGGCCCCAGCATTTT.

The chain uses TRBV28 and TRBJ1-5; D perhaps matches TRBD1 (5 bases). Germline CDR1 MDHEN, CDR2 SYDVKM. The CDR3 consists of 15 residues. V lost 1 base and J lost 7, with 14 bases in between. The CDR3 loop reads CASSLFSGVGQPQHF. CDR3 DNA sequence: TGTGCCAGCAGTTTATTTTCGGGGGTAGGCCAGCCCCAGCATTTT.